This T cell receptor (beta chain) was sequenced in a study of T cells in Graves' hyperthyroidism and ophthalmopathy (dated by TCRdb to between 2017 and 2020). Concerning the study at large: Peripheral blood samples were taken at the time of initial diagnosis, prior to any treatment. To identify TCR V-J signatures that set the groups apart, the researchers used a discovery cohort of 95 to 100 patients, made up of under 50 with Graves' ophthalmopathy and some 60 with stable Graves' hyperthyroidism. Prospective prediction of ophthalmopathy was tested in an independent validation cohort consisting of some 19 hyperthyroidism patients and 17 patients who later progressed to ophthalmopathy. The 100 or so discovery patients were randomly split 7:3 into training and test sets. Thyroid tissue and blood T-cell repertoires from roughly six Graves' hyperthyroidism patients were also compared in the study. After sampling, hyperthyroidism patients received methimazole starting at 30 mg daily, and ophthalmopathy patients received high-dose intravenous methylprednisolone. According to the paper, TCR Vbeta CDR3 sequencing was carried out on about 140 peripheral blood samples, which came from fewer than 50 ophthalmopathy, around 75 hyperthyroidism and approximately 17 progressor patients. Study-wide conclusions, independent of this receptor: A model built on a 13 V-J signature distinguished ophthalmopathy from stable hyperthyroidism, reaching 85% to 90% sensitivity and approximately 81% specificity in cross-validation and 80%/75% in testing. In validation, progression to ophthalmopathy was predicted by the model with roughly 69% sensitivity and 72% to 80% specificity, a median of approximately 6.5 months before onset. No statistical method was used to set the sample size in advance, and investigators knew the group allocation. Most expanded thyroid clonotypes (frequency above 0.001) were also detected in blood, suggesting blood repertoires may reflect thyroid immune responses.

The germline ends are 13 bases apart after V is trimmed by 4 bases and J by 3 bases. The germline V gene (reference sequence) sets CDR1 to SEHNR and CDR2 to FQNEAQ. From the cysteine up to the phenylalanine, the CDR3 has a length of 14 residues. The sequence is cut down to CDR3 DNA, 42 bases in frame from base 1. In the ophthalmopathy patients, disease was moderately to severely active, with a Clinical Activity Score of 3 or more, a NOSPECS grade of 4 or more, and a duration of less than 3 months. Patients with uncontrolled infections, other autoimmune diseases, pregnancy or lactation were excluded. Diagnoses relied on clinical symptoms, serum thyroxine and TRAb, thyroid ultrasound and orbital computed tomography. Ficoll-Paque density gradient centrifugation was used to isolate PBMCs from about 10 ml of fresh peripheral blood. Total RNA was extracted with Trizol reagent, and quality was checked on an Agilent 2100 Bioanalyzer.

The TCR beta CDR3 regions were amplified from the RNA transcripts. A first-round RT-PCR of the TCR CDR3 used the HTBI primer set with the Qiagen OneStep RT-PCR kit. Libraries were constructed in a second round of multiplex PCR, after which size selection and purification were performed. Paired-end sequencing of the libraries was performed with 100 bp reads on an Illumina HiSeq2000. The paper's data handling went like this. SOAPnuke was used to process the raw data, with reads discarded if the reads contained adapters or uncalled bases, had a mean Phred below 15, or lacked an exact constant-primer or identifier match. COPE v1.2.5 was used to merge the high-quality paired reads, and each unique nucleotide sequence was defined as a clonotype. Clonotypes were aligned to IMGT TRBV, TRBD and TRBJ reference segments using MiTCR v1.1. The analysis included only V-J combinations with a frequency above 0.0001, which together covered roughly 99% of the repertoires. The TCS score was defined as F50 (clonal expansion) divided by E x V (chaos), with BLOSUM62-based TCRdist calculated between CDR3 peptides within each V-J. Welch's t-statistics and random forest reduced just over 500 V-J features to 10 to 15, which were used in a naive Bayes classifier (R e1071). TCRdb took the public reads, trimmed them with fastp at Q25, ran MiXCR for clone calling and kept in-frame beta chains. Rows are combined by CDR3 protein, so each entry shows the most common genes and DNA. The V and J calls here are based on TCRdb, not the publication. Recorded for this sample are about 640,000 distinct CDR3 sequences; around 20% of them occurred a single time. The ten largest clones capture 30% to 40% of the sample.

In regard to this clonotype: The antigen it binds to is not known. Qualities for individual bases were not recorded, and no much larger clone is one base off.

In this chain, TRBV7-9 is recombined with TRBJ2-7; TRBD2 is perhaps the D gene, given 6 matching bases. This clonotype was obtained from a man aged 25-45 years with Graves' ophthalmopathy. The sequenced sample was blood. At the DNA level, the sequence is TGTGCCAGCAGCTCCCCGTGGAGGGACTACGAGCAGTACTTC. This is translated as CASSSPWRDYEQYF.